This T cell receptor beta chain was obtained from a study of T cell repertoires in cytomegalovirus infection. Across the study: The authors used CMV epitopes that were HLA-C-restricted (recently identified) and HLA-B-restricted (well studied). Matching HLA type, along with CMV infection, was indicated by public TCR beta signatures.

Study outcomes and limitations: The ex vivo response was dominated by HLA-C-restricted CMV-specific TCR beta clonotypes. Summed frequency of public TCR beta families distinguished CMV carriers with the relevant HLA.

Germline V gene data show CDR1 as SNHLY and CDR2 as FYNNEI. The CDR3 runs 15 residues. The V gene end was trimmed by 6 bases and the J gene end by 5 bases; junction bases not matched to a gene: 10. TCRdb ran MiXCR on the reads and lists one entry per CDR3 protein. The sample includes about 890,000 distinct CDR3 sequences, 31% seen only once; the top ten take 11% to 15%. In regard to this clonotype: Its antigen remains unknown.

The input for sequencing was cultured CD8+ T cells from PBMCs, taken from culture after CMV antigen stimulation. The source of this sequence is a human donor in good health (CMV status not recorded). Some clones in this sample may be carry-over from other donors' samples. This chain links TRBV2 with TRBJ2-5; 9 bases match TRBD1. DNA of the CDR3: TGTGCCAGCAGAGGGGGACAGGGCTATCGGGAGACCCAGTACTTC. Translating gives CASRGGQGYRETQYF.